Listed below are T cell receptor beta chains from one sample, sequenced in a study of T cell changes during pregnancy in multiple sclerosis. This table comes from immunoSEQ multiplex PCR, and its TCRdb copy is limited to in-frame clones, with some not included. The profile shows some 97,000 clones, 94% of them singletons. Specimen: peripheral blood, collected before pregnancy. Every receptor here comes from a female donor with multiple sclerosis, enrolled in a pregnancy study. Each CDR3 is given with its conserved first and last residue. Fields, in order: D gene, J gene, clone size, V gene, CDR3 protein, CDR3 DNA. D genes are given only for firm matches. Size is stated for part of the rows, as once, few or many counts, or as a class when the clone is expanded.

>TRBD2|TRBJ2-7|NA|TRBV19
CASNYGTSGNEQYF
TGTGCCAGTAATTATGGGACTAGCGGGAACGAGCAGTACTTC
>NA|TRBJ2-1|NA|TRBV9
CASTIARSYNEQFF
TGTGCCAGCACAATAGCGAGATCCTACAATGAGCAGTTCTTC
>NA|TRBJ2-1|NA|TRBV7-9
CASRYAGGETEQFF
TGTGCCAGCCGCTATGCGGGCGGGGAGACTGAGCAGTTCTTC
>NA|TRBJ2-3|NA|TRBV7-9
CASSLLQNTDTQYF
TGTGCCAGCAGCTTACTACAGAACACAGATACGCAGTATTTT
>NA|TRBJ2-7|NA|TRBV25-1
CASSERESDYEQYF
TGTGCCAGCAGTGAACGTGAGTCCGACTACGAGCAGTACTTC
>TRBD2|TRBJ2-2|NA|TRBV27
CASSERGNTGELFF
TGTGCCAGCAGTGAGCGGGGGAACACCGGGGAGCTGTTTTTT
>TRBD1|TRBJ2-2|NA|TRBV30
CAWKYGTGTGELFF
TGTGCCTGGAAATACGGGACAGGCACCGGGGAGCTGTTTTTT
>TRBD1|TRBJ2-3|NA|TRBV5-1
CASSPAPTGRTDTQYF
TGCGCCAGCAGCCCTGCCCCGACAGGGCGTACAGATACGCAGTATTTT
>NA|TRBJ1-1|NA|TRBV11-2
CASSLEYRGGGTEAFF
TGTGCCAGCAGCTTAGAATATCGAGGGGGGGGTACTGAAGCTTTCTTT
>TRBD2|TRBJ2-1|NA|TRBV4-3
CASSLKSGIGYNEQFF
TGCGCCAGCAGCCTGAAGAGCGGGATCGGCTACAATGAGCAGTTCTTC
>NA|TRBJ1-1|once|TRBV5-1
CASSRTGTTEAFF
TGCGCCAGCAGCCGTACAGGGACCACTGAAGCTTTCTTT
>NA|TRBJ1-5|NA|TRBV5-1
CASSLGGVDQPQHF
TGCGCCAGCAGCTTGGGGGGAGTGGATCAGCCCCAGCATTTT
>TRBD2|TRBJ2-7|once|TRBV7-9
CASSLGVGLAYEQYF
TGTGCCAGCAGCTTAGGGGTAGGACTAGCATACGAGCAGTACTTC
>TRBD2|TRBJ2-2|NA|TRBV7-3
CASSLIGAGVGTGELFF
TGTGCCAGCAGCTTAATCGGGGCGGGAGTAGGGACCGGGGAGCTGTTTTTT
>TRBD1|TRBJ1-1|NA|TRBV9
CASSVTYGDREEAFF
TGTGCCAGCAGCGTCACTTATGGGGACAGAGAGGAAGCTTTCTTT
>NA|TRBJ2-3|NA|TRBV13
CASSLEAGLTDTQYF
TGTGCCAGCAGCTTAGAGGCAGGGCTCACAGATACGCAGTATTTT
>NA|TRBJ2-1|NA|TRBV7-6
CASSDGDEQFF
TGTGCCAGCAGCGACGGGGATGAGCAGTTCTTC
>TRBD1|TRBJ1-2|NA|TRBV5-1
CASSLDGQGLYGYTF
TGCGCCAGCAGCTTGGACGGACAGGGGTTATACGGCTACACCTTC
>NA|TRBJ2-7|NA|TRBV30
CAWTGDSYEQYF
TGTGCCTGGACAGGGGACTCCTACGAGCAGTACTTC
>NA|TRBJ2-5|NA|TRBV5-1
CASSFGTGRGEQETQYF
TGCGCCAGCAGCTTTGGGACGGGCAGGGGAGAGCAAGAGACCCAGTACTTC
>TRBD2|TRBJ2-3|NA|TRBV7-3
CASSLGTSGRASDTQYF
TGTGCCAGCAGCTTAGGGACTAGCGGGAGGGCCTCCGATACGCAGTATTTT
>TRBD2|TRBJ2-5|NA|TRBV2
CASSELNSGSSQETQYF
TGTGCCAGCAGTGAACTCAATAGCGGGAGTAGTCAAGAGACCCAGTACTTC
>TRBD1|TRBJ1-2|NA|TRBV28
CVIDRGPYGYTF
TGTGTCATTGACAGGGGTCCCTATGGCTACACCTTC
>TRBD2|TRBJ2-1|NA|TRBV6-4
CASSELAELGKKPFNEQFF
TGTGCCAGCAGTGAACTAGCGGAGCTGGGGAAGAAGCCCTTCAATGAGCAGTTCTTC
>NA|TRBJ1-2|NA|TRBV29-1
CSTPHAGYGYTF
TGCAGCACCCCTCACGCGGGCTATGGCTACACCTTC
>NA|TRBJ2-7|NA|TRBV19
CASSPQGAGALIYEQYF
TGTGCCAGTAGTCCCCAAGGGGCAGGGGCCCTGATCTACGAGCAGTACTTC
>NA|TRBJ2-7|once|TRBV25-1
CASRTTSEPPYEQYF
TGTGCCAGCAGAACTACCTCTGAGCCCCCCTACGAGCAGTACTTC
>TRBD2|TRBJ2-3|NA|TRBV15
CATSSGTIGGDTQYF
TGTGCCACCAGTTCCGGGACTATCGGTGGCGATACGCAGTATTTT
>NA|TRBJ2-2|NA|TRBV5-4
CASSLFGLAETGELFF
TGTGCCAGCAGCTTGTTTGGGCTAGCCGAAACCGGGGAGCTGTTTTTT
>NA|TRBJ2-3|NA|TRBV7-3
CASSLTSSARDTQYF
TGTGCCAGCAGCTTAACTTCTAGCGCGAGAGATACGCAGTATTTT
>NA|TRBJ2-1|NA|TRBV5-1
CASREGSLVAGRNEQFF
TGCGCCAGCAGGGAAGGGAGTTTGGTGGCCGGCCGCAATGAGCAGTTCTTC
>TRBD2|TRBJ2-1|NA|TRBV11-3
CASSLVLAGVDEQFF
TGTGCCAGCAGCCTGGTACTAGCGGGAGTCGATGAGCAGTTCTTC
>NA|TRBJ2-1|NA|TRBV11-3
CASSLGSAASATNEQFF
TGTGCCAGCAGCTTAGGGAGCGCGGCTAGCGCTACCAATGAGCAGTTCTTC
>TRBD2|TRBJ2-1|NA|TRBV5-1
CASSLRLAGVSDEQFF
TGCGCCAGCAGCTTGAGGCTAGCGGGAGTCTCGGATGAGCAGTTCTTC
>NA|TRBJ2-1|NA|TRBV29-1
CSVDGATNSYNEQFF
TGCAGCGTTGACGGAGCGACCAACTCCTACAATGAGCAGTTCTTC
>TRBD1|TRBJ1-1|once|TRBV15
CATSRLQGGMNTEAFF
TGTGCCACCAGCAGACTACAGGGGGGGATGAACACTGAAGCTTTCTTT
>NA|TRBJ2-7|NA|TRBV29-1
CSVVQGPYEQYF
TGCAGCGTTGTACAGGGTCCCTACGAGCAGTACTTC
>NA|TRBJ2-7|NA|TRBV12-5
CASGWETYEQYF
TGTGCTAGTGGGTGGGAGACCTACGAGCAGTACTTC
>TRBD1|TRBJ2-1|NA|TRBV2
CASRDDRGGRNEQFF
TGTGCCAGCAGGGATGACAGGGGGGGACGGAATGAGCAGTTCTTC
>NA|TRBJ2-1|once|TRBV6-1
CASYPTNYNEQFF
TGTGCCAGCTACCCGACAAACTACAATGAGCAGTTCTTC
>NA|TRBJ2-7|NA|TRBV4-1
CASSQARSSYEQYF
TGCGCCAGCAGCCAAGCCAGATCGTCCTACGAGCAGTACTTC
>TRBD2|TRBJ2-3|NA|TRBV28
CASSSRVLAGGPVSTDTQYF
TGTGCCAGCAGTTCCCGGGTCTTAGCGGGAGGGCCCGTGAGCACAGATACGCAGTATTTT
>TRBD2|TRBJ2-1|NA|TRBV6-9
CASSLRPLAGPYNEQFF
TGTGCCAGCAGTCTCCGGCCCCTAGCGGGACCCTACAATGAGCAGTTCTTC
>TRBD2|TRBJ2-7|NA|TRBV19
CASSIGWGGFYEQYF
TGTGCCAGTAGTATTGGGTGGGGGGGTTTCTACGAGCAGTACTTC
>NA|TRBJ1-2|NA|TRBV15
CATSRGTTNYGYTF
TGTGCCACCAGCAGAGGGACAACCAACTATGGCTACACCTTC